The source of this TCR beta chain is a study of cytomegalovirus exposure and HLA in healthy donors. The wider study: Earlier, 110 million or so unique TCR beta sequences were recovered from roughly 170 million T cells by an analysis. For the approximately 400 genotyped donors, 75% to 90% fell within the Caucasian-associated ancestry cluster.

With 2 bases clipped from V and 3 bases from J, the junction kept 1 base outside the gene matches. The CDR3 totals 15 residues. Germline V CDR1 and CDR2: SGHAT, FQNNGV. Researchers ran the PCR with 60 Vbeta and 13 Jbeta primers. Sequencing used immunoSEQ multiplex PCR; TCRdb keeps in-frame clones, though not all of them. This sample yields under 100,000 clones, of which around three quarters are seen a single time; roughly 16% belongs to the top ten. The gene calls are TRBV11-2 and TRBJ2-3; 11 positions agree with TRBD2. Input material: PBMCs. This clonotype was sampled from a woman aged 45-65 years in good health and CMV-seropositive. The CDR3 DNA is TGTGCCAGCAGCTTAACTAGCGGGAGTACAGATACGCAGTATTTT. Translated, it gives CASSLTSGSTDTQYF.